The 13 T cell receptor beta chains presented below share a single source sample, sequenced in a study of T cell responses to AZD1222 COVID-19 vaccine. Only in-frame clones appear in the TCRdb table, and some are missing; sequencing was by immunoSEQ multiplex PCR. The sample records 95,000 to 100,000 clones, roughly nine tenths being singletons. The sequenced sample was peripheral blood, obtained on day 0 of AZD1222 vaccination. The receptors come from an adult in good health.

The chain couples TRBV19 to TRBJ2-3; no reliable D call. Germline V CDR1 and CDR2: LNHDA, SQIVND (reference sequence). CDR3 length equals 14 residues. V was trimmed by 4 bases and J by 0 bases, leaving 8 bases between them. The CDR3 sequence is CASSTISSTDTQYF. DNA of the CDR3: TGTGCCAGTAGTACAATCAGTAGCACAGATACGCAGTATTTT.

The J gene is TRBJ2-3, the V gene TRBV5-4; D possibly corresponds to TRBD2 (6 bases). The germline gives CDR1 SGHNT, CDR2 YYREEE (reference sequence). V shed 3 bases and J shed 6 bases, with 14 bases lying between them. The CDR3 extends over 14 amino acids. As DNA, the CDR3 is TGTGCCAGCAGCTGGGCGGGGCTTTTGGATACGCAGTATTTT. The encoded protein is CASSWAGLLDTQYF.

This chain joins TRBV11-2 and TRBJ1-2; 8 nucleotides align to TRBD1. This CDR3 contains 15 residues. The germline V gene has CDR1 SGHAT and CDR2 FQNNGV. V gave up 7 bases and J gave up 5 bases; unmatched junction bases: 12. CDR3 sequence (DNA): TGTGCCAGCAACAGATTCCAGGGGGCCGCATATGGCTACACCTTC. Protein sequence: CASNRFQGAAYGYTF.

This clone has just one count. The chain recombines TRBV7-2 with TRBJ2-1, with 9 bases aligning to TRBD1. Germline V gene lookup returns CDR1 SGHTA and CDR2 FQGNSA. This CDR3 contains 14 residues. J lost 9 bases, V lost 3 bases, and 6 bases had no gene match. Here the CDR3 DNA reads TGTGCCAGCAGCTTGCACAGGGGGCTAGGTGAGCAGTTCTTC. As protein: CASSLHRGLGEQFF.

The chain carries TRBV3-1 (or the pseudogene TRBV3-2) and TRBJ1-2; no definite D call. CDR1 LGHDT and CDR2 YNNKEL come from the germline V gene (reference sequence). With 3 bases removed from V and 7 bases from J, the gap between germline ends came to 12 bases. CDR3 size: 13 residues. The CDR3 region has the DNA TGTGCCAGCAGCCACCCCTTCGGGCTTGGCTACACCTTC. The encoded protein is CASSHPFGLGYTF.

This chain uses TRBV7-9 with TRBJ2-3, with D unclear. The length of the CDR3 is 14 residues. Germline V CDR1 and CDR2: SEHNR, FQNEAQ (reference sequence). Trimming stripped 5 bases from V and 4 bases from J, with 13 bases between. CDR3 sequence (DNA): TGTGCCAGCAGCCCTTCGCGAGTTGCAGATACGCAGTATTTT. It is translated as CASSPSRVADTQYF.

This rearrangement joins TRBV5-1 to TRBJ1-2; 7 bases line up with TRBD1. The CDR3 has 16 residues. V gave up 1 base and J gave up 6 bases; unmatched junction bases: 12. Germline values: CDR1 SGHRS, CDR2 YFSETQ. CDR3: CASSLSLTGRGDGYTF. The CDR3 nucleotides are TGCGCCAGCAGCTTGTCCTTGACAGGGCGAGGGGATGGCTACACCTTC.

This sequence joins TRBV6-5 and TRBJ1-5; D ambiguous. V dropped 0 bases and J dropped 1 base, with 7 bases sitting between them. The CDR3 length is 15 residues. Germline values: CDR1 MNHEY, CDR2 SVGAGI. CDR3 sequence reads: CASSYSGLSNQPQHF. For the CDR3, the DNA is TGTGCCAGCAGTTACTCGGGCCTAAGCAATCAGCCCCAGCATTTT.

This chain connects TRBV5-1 to TRBJ1-6; D possibly corresponds to TRBD1 (5 bases). V gave up 0 bases and J gave up 9 bases, with 13 bases separating them. The CDR3 sequence is 15 residues long. CDR1 is SGHRS, CDR2 YFSETQ, per germline. The DNA of the CDR3 is TGCGCCAGCAGCTTGGATCTGGGGGTGGGTTCACCCCTCCACTTT. Amino acids: CASSLDLGVGSPLHF.

This chain connects TRBV11-2 to TRBJ2-7; D is undetermined. V lost 5 bases and J lost 3, with 26 bases in between. Germline V gene lookup returns CDR1 SGHAT and CDR2 FQNNGV. The CDR3 spans 18 residues. The chain's CDR3 is CASSITRPGTDTLYEQYF. The CDR3 DNA reads TGTGCCAGCAGCATCACCAGACCAGGCACAGATACCCTCTACGAGCAGTACTTC.

The chain uses TRBV9 and TRBJ2-2; D possibly uses TRBD1 or TRBD2 (6 bases each). The CDR3 covers 16 residues. Germline CDR1 SGDLS, CDR2 YYNGEE. V lost 0 bases and J lost 9, with 18 bases in between. This chain's CDR3 is CASSVASLGGSRELFF. DNA of the CDR3: TGTGCCAGCAGCGTAGCCTCTCTGGGGGGCAGCCGGGAGCTGTTTTTT.

This clone was seen once. This chain uses TRBV9 with TRBJ1-1, with TRBD1 matching 8 bases. J was trimmed by 4 bases and V by 3 bases; bases with no gene match: 17. Germline lookup yields CDR1 SGDLS and CDR2 YYNGEE. This CDR3 region has 18 residues. CDR3 amino acids: CASSASSGRGREGTEAFF. The CDR3 DNA reads as TGTGCCAGCAGCGCTAGTAGCGGCAGGGGGCGAGAGGGCACTGAAGCTTTCTTT.

The gene calls are TRBV5-1 and TRBJ2-7; TRBD1 matches at 7 bases. CDR1 is SGHRS and CDR2 is YFSETQ in the germline V gene. V was pared by 3 bases and J by 3 bases, with 6 bases of the junction left unmatched. The CDR3 consists of 14 residues. The CDR3 loop reads CASSSLTGNYEQYF. CDR3 coding DNA: TGCGCCAGCAGCTCCCTGACAGGGAACTACGAGCAGTACTTC. Based on the CDR3 plus reference TRBV5-1 and TRBJ2-7, the full variable domain is KAGVTQTPRYLIKTRGQQVTLSCSPISGHRSVSWYQQTPGQGLQFLFEYFSETQRNKGNFPGRFSGRQFSNSRSEMNVSTLELGDSALYLCASSSLTGNYEQYFGPGTRLTVT.